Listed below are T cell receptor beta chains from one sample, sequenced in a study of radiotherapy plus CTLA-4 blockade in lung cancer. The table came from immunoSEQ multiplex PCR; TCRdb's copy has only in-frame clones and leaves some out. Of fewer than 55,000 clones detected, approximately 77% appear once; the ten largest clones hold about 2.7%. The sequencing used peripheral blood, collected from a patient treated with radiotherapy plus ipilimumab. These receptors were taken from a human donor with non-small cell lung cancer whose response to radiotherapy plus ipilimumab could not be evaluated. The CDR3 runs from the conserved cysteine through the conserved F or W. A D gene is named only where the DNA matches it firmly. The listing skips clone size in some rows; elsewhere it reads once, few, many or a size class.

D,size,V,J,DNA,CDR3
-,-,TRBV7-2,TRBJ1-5,TGTGCCAGCAGCTCCAGCAGGGGTGCTCAGCCCCAGCATTTT,CASSSSRGAQPQHF
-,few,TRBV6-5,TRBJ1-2,TGTGCCTTAAATGGAGGAATAGGAGGCTACACCTTC,CALNGGIGGYTF
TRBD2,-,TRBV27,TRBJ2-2,TGTGCCAGCAGTTTGGGACTAGCGGGAGGGTTGGGAGGCACCGGGGAGCTGTTTTTT,CASSLGLAGGLGGTGELFF
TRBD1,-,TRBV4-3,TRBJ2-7,TGCGCCAGCAGCCAAGGATATTCCCCAGGACAGGGTGTCTACGAGCAGTACTTC,CASSQGYSPGQGVYEQYF
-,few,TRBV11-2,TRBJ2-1,TGTGCCAGCAGCTTAGATTGGGCTAGCGACTCCTACAATGAGCAGTTCTTC,CASSLDWASDSYNEQFF
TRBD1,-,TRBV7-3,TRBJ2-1,TGTGCCAGCAGCTGGGGACAGGGGAATGAGCAGTTCTTC,CASSWGQGNEQFF
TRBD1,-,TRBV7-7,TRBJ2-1,TGTGCTAGCAGCTTACAAGGGACAGCTAACAATGAGCAGTTCTTC,CASSLQGTANNEQFF
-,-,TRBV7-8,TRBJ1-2,TGTGCCAGCAGCGGTTACAGGGCTGGCTACACCTTC,CASSGYRAGYTF
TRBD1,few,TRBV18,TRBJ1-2,TGTGCCAGCTCACCAGGGACAGGGGGCGACTATGGCTACACCTTC,CASSPGTGGDYGYTF
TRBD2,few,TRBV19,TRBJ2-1,TGTGCCAGTAGACGTACTAGCGGGAGAAATGAGCAGTTCTTC,CASRRTSGRNEQFF
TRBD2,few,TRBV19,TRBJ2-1,TGTGCCAGTAGTATAGGGTCCCGCGGGAGATCCTACAATGAGCAGTTCTTC,CASSIGSRGRSYNEQFF
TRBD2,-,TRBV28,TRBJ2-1,TGTGCCAGCAGGCCTAGCGGGGGGGCTTTCAATGAGCAGTTCTTC,CASRPSGGAFNEQFF
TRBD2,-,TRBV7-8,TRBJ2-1,TGTGCCAGCAGCTTAGCGAGACTAGCGGGTGTTGAGCAGTTCTTC,CASSLARLAGVEQFF
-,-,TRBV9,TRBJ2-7,TGTGCCAGCAGCCCCCCAGGGGACCACTCCTACGAGCAGTACTTC,CASSPPGDHSYEQYF
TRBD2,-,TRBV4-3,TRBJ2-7,TGCGCCAGCAGCCAAAACACCGGGACTAGCCTGTACGAGCAGTACTTC,CASSQNTGTSLYEQYF
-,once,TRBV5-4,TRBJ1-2,TGTGCCAGCAGCTCAGACAGAGGCTATGGCTACACCTTC,CASSSDRGYGYTF
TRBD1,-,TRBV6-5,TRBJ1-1,TGTGCCAGCAGTTACCTGGGACAGGTTACCGAAGCTTTCTTT,CASSYLGQVTEAFF
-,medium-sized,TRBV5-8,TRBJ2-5,TGTGCCAGCAGCAGCACAGGGACAGAGACCCAGTACTTC,CASSSTGTETQYF
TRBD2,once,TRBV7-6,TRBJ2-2,TGTGCCAGCAGCACCGGGACTAGCTTCTGGGAGCTGTTTTTT,CASSTGTSFWELFF
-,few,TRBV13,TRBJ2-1,TGTGCCAGCAGCTTAGTGGCAAGAACCTACAATGAGCAGTTCTTC,CASSLVARTYNEQFF
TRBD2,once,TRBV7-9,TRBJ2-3,TGTGCCGAAAGGACTAGCAGCCGGGGCACAGATACGCAGTATTTT,CAERTSSRGTDTQYF
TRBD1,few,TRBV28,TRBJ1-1,TGTGCCAGCAGTTCGACAGGGACGTTTTTCACTGAAGCTTTCTTT,CASSSTGTFFTEAFF
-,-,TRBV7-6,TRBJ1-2,TGTGCCAGCAGCTTAGCGCGGCCAGGGCAAGGCTATGGCTACACCTTC,CASSLARPGQGYGYTF
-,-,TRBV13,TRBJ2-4,TGTGCCAGCAGCGTCAGAGGGGCCAAAAACATTCAGTACTTC,CASSVRGAKNIQYF
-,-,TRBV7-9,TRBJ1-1,TGTGCCAGCGCGCGGGATAACACTGAAGCTTTCTTT,CASARDNTEAFF
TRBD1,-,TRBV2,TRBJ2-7,TGTGCCAGCAGTGACTGGACAGGGACCTACGAGCAGTACTTC,CASSDWTGTYEQYF
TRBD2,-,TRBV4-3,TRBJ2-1,TGCGCCAGCAGCCAAGATCGTGTTGGCGGGGGGCTCTTGAATGAGCAGTTCTTC,CASSQDRVGGGLLNEQFF
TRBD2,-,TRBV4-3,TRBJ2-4,TGCGCCAGCAGCCTCAGAGGAGCGGGAGGGCGAGGTGACATTCAGTACTTC,CASSLRGAGGRGDIQYF
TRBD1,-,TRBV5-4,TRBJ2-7,TGTGCCAGCAGCCTCGGGACAGGGGGCCTCTACGAGCAGTACTTC,CASSLGTGGLYEQYF
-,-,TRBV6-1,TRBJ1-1,TGTGCCAGCAGTGCAATCCCTACGGGTATGGGCACTGAAGCTTTCTTT,CASSAIPTGMGTEAFF
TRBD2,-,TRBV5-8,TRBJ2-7,TGTGCCAGCAGCTTCCGGGGCGGCGGGGGCTCCTACGAGCAGTACTTC,CASSFRGGGGSYEQYF
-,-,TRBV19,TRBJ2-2,TGTGCCAGTAGTATAGACAGGGTCACCGGGGAGCTGTTTTTT,CASSIDRVTGELFF
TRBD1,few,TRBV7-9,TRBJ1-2,TGTGCCAGCAGCTTGGGACAGGGCTGGTATGGCTACACCTTC,CASSLGQGWYGYTF